A selection of T cell receptor beta chains follows, all from one sample in a study of CD4 T cells in relation to SARS-CoV-2 and coronaviruses. The table came from immunoSEQ multiplex PCR; TCRdb's copy has only in-frame clones and leaves some out. The sample holds 20,000 to 25,000 clones, just under 70% seen once. For these TCRs, the target antigens are not known. Sequencing input: CD4+ T cells from PBMCs, cultured in vitro. These receptors were obtained from a human donor in good health. Both conserved end residues are part of each CDR3. D genes are given only for firm matches. Where a row states a size, it is once, few, many or the class of an expanded clone; other rows omit it.

.	TRBV6-5	.	TRBJ2-6	CASSYRSSGANVLTF	TGTGCCAGCAGTTACCGGAGCTCTGGGGCCAACGTCCTGACTTTC
.	TRBV7-2	.	TRBJ1-4	CASSQGDPLAEKLFF	TGTGCCAGCAGTCAAGGGGACCCGCTCGCCGAAAAACTGTTTTTT
TRBD1	TRBV5-8	.	TRBJ2-7	CASSAYRTGSEQYF	TGTGCCAGCAGCGCCTATCGGACAGGGTCCGAGCAGTACTTC
.	TRBV4-2	few	TRBJ2-6	CASSHPRSPGANVLTF	TGTGCCAGCAGCCATCCTAGGAGTCCTGGGGCCAACGTCCTGACTTTC
TRBD1	TRBV4-2	.	TRBJ1-2	CASSPTTGGENYGYTF	TGTGCCAGCAGTCCCACGACAGGGGGGGAAAACTATGGCTACACCTTC
.	TRBV7-2	.	TRBJ2-1	CASSLTFVGVRNEQFF	TGTGCCAGCAGCTTAACGTTCGTCGGAGTTCGCAATGAGCAGTTCTTC
.	TRBV6-5	few	TRBJ1-2	CASSKRYGRGYTF	TGTGCCAGCAGTAAACGGTATGGTCGAGGCTACACCTTC
.	TRBV12-3/TRBV12-4	few	TRBJ1-6	CASSSRVSPLHF	TGTGCCAGCAGTTCCAGGGTTTCACCCCTCCACTTT
TRBD1	TRBV7-9	few	TRBJ1-1	CASTRGPAEAFF	TGTGCCAGCACTAGGGGGCCGGCTGAAGCTTTCTTT
TRBD1	TRBV9	.	TRBJ2-7	CASSVGTGAEYEQYF	TGTGCCAGCAGCGTAGGGACAGGGGCGGAATACGAGCAGTACTTC
TRBD1	TRBV5-1	.	TRBJ2-3	CASSSGQASTDTQYF	TGCGCCAGCAGCTCCGGACAGGCTAGCACAGATACGCAGTATTTT
.	TRBV7-3	.	TRBJ1-3	CASSQTGFGNTIYF	TGTGCCAGCAGCCAAACGGGGTTTGGAAACACCATATATTTT
.	TRBV2	.	TRBJ1-3	CASRSTVDSGNTIYF	TGTGCCAGCAGGTCGACAGTAGACTCTGGAAACACCATATATTTT
TRBD1	TRBV4-3	few	TRBJ1-5	CASSQGFGTGGELQHF	TGCGCCAGCAGCCAAGGTTTCGGGACAGGGGGCGAGCTCCAGCATTTT
.	TRBV7-9	.	TRBJ1-2	CASSPGRVGSGYTF	TGTGCCAGCAGCCCAGGCCGCGTGGGGTCCGGCTACACCTTC
.	TRBV5-1	.	TRBJ1-2	CASRGTAANYGYTF	TGCGCCAGCAGGGGGACCGCAGCTAACTATGGCTACACCTTC
TRBD1	TRBV5-1	.	TRBJ2-5	CASSWEGQGETQYF	TGCGCCAGCAGCTGGGAGGGACAGGGAGAGACCCAGTACTTC
TRBD1	TRBV29-1	.	TRBJ1-1	CSVEGQGATEAFF	TGCAGCGTTGAAGGTCAGGGGGCGACTGAAGCTTTCTTT
TRBD2	TRBV4-1	.	TRBJ2-3	CASSLDSGSPTDTQYF	TGCGCCAGCAGCCTGGACAGCGGGAGTCCCACAGATACGCAGTATTTT
.	TRBV29-1	few	TRBJ1-1	CSVTGRMNTEAFF	TGCAGCGTAACGGGACGAATGAACACTGAAGCTTTCTTT
.	TRBV27	.	TRBJ1-6	CASRGDRSSYNSPLHF	TGTGCCAGCCGGGGGGACCGTAGCTCCTATAATTCACCCCTCCACTTT
.	TRBV18	.	TRBJ1-5	CASSQGGGNQPQHF	TGTGCCAGCTCACAAGGAGGGGGCAATCAGCCCCAGCATTTT
TRBD2	TRBV11-1	once	TRBJ2-3	CASSFVREGSGDTQYF	TGTGCCAGCAGCTTTGTGCGGGAGGGCTCGGGAGATACGCAGTATTTT
.	TRBV4-1	.	TRBJ1-2	CASSQEPGRDYGYTF	TGCGCCAGCAGCCAAGAGCCAGGGAGGGACTATGGCTACACCTTC
.	TRBV19	few	TRBJ1-1	CASTDLEGRGNTEAFF	TGTGCCAGTACCGACCTAGAGGGCCGCGGGAACACTGAAGCTTTCTTT
.	TRBV28	.	TRBJ1-3	CASSFSSGGSSGNTIYF	TGTGCCAGCAGTTTCTCTTCCGGGGGGAGCTCTGGAAACACCATATATTTT
TRBD1	TRBV7-2	.	TRBJ1-3	CASSLRSGGPISGNTIYF	TGTGCCAGCAGCTTGAGGTCAGGGGGCCCCATCTCTGGAAACACCATATATTTT
TRBD1	TRBV10-3	.	TRBJ2-2	CAIQGEGGSGTGELFF	TGTGCCATCCAGGGAGAAGGGGGCTCTGGGACCGGGGAGCTGTTTTTT
TRBD1	TRBV5-1	.	TRBJ2-1	CASSLVRRTGTDYNEQFF	TGCGCCAGCAGCTTGGTCCGAAGAACCGGGACAGACTACAATGAGCAGTTCTTC
.	TRBV19	.	TRBJ1-1	CASSMTGGNTEAFF	TGTGCCAGTAGCATGACAGGAGGGAACACTGAAGCTTTCTTT
.	TRBV4-3	.	TRBJ2-3	CASSQRRDTQYF	TGCGCCAGCAGCCAGAGGAGGGATACGCAGTATTTT
TRBD2	TRBV18	.	TRBJ2-1	CASSELAGEINEQFF	TGTGCCAGCTCAGAACTAGCGGGGGAGATCAATGAGCAGTTCTTC
TRBD1	TRBV2	.	TRBJ1-4	CASSPLLPGGGEKLFF	TGTGCCAGCAGTCCACTCCTACCAGGGGGGGGTGAAAAACTGTTTTTT
.	TRBV5-6	.	TRBJ2-7	CASSLEDYEQYF	TGTGCCAGCAGCTTGGAGGACTACGAGCAGTACTTC
.	TRBV3-1/TRBV3-2	.	TRBJ2-1	CASSQEGRYNEQFF	TGTGCCAGCAGCCAAGAAGGACGTTACAATGAGCAGTTCTTC
TRBD1	TRBV27	.	TRBJ2-7	CASSLRQGRGNEQYF	TGTGCCAGCAGTTTAAGACAGGGTAGAGGAAACGAGCAGTACTTC
TRBD1	TRBV30	few	TRBJ1-6	CAWSVGTANSPLHF	TGTGCCTGGAGTGTTGGGACAGCCAATTCACCCCTCCACTTT
.	TRBV5-1	few	TRBJ1-4	CASRAAPTNEKLFF	TGCGCCAGCAGGGCGGCGCCAACTAATGAAAAACTGTTTTTT
.	TRBV4-1	.	TRBJ2-5	CASSQGTLRETQYF	TGCGCCAGCAGCCAAGGGACTTTGAGGGAGACCCAGTACTTC
TRBD1	TRBV7-8	.	TRBJ2-1	CASSRSGQGASYNEQFF	TGTGCCAGCAGCCGTTCAGGACAGGGGGCTTCCTACAATGAGCAGTTCTTC
.	TRBV19	few	TRBJ2-3	CASSSTTSTDTQYF	TGTGCCAGTAGTTCCACAACTAGCACAGATACGCAGTATTTT
TRBD2	TRBV7-8	.	TRBJ2-5	CASSLGGLAGWYQETQYF	TGTGCCAGCAGCTTAGGGGGACTAGCGGGGTGGTACCAAGAGACCCAGTACTTC
.	TRBV12-3/TRBV12-4	.	TRBJ2-5	CASSFTGFETQYF	TGTGCCAGCAGTTTCACCGGGTTTGAGACCCAGTACTTC
TRBD2	TRBV24-1	few	TRBJ2-1	CATSDGSSGRGEQFF	TGTGCCACCAGTGATGGGAGTAGCGGGAGGGGGGAGCAGTTCTTC
.	TRBV27	.	TRBJ1-4	CASSLYTGTEKLFF	TGTGCCAGCAGTTTATACACAGGGACTGAAAAACTGTTTTTT
TRBD2	TRBV9	.	TRBJ2-5	CASSAGLAGVETQYF	TGTGCCAGCAGCGCGGGACTAGCGGGAGTGGAGACCCAGTACTTC
.	TRBV6-5	few	TRBJ2-5	CASSFSQETQYF	TGTGCCAGCAGTTTTTCCCAAGAGACCCAGTACTTC
.	TRBV5-1	.	TRBJ1-6	CASSLDRHSPLHF	TGCGCCAGCAGCTTGGACAGGCATTCACCCCTCCACTTT
TRBD2	TRBV6-2/TRBV6-3	.	TRBJ2-7	CASSYAGTSEDEQYF	TGTGCCAGCAGTTATGCCGGGACTAGCGAAGACGAGCAGTACTTC
.	TRBV7-2	.	TRBJ1-6	CASSFQGTSPLHF	TGTGCCAGCAGCTTCCAGGGCACTTCACCCCTCCACTTT
.	TRBV5-4	.	TRBJ2-4	CASSGTGTQNIQYF	TGTGCCAGCAGCGGCACAGGGACCCAAAACATTCAGTACTTC
TRBD1	TRBV28	once	TRBJ1-3	CASTPRGLGNTIYF	TGTGCCAGCACCCCCAGGGGGCTCGGAAACACCATATATTTT
.	TRBV6-5	.	TRBJ1-5	CASCYSGHYQPQHF	TGTGCCAGCTGCTACTCTGGGCATTATCAGCCCCAGCATTTT
.	TRBV18	.	TRBJ1-2	CASSPSGGLRAGYTF	TGTGCCAGCTCACCTTCAGGTGGACTCAGAGCCGGCTACACCTTC
.	TRBV4-1	.	TRBJ1-1	CASSRPAFTRAEAFF	TGCGCCAGCAGCCGCCCGGCCTTCACCAGGGCTGAAGCTTTCTTT
.	TRBV5-1	few	TRBJ2-3	CASSLAGIGTDTQYF	TGCGCCAGCAGCTTGGCTGGCATCGGCACAGATACGCAGTATTTT
.	TRBV29-1	.	TRBJ2-3	CSARMGDADTQYF	TGCAGCGCCCGAATGGGGGATGCAGATACGCAGTATTTT
.	TRBV11-2	.	TRBJ2-3	CASSLVGDGGDTQYF	TGTGCCAGCAGCTTAGTGGGAGACGGAGGGGATACGCAGTATTTT
.	TRBV19	once	TRBJ1-2	CASSISGLQTYGYTF	TGTGCCAGTAGTATCAGCGGACTTCAGACCTATGGCTACACCTTC
TRBD1	TRBV7-8	large	TRBJ1-1	CASSSSDRGGTEAFF	TGTGCCAGCAGCTCCTCGGACAGGGGAGGGACTGAAGCTTTCTTT